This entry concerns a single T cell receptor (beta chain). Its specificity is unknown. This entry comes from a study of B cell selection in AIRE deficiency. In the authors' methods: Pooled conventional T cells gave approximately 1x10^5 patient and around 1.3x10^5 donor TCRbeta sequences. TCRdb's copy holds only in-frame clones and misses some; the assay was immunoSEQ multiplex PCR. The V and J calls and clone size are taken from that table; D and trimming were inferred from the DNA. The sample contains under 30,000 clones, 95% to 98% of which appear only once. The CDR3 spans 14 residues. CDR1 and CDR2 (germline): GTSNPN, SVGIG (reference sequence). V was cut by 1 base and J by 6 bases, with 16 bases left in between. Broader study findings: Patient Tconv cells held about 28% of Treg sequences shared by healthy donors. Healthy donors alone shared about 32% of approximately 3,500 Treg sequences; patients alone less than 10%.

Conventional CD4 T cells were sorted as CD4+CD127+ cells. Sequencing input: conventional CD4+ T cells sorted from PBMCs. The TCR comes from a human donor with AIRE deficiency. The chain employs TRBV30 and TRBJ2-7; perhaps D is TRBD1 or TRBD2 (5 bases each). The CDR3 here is CAWSEGTAWSEQYF. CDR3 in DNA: TGTGCCTGGAGTGAAGGGACCGCATGGAGCGAGCAGTACTTC.